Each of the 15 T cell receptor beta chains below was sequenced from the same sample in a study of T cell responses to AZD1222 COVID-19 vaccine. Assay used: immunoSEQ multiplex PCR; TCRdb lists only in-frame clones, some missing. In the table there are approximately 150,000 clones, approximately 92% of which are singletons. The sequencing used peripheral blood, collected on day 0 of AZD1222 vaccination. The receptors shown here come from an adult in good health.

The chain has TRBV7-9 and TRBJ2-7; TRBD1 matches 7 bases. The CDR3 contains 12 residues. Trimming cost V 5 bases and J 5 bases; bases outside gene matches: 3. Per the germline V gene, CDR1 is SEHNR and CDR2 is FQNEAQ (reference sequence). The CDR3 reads CASSQQGNEQYF. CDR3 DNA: TGTGCCAGCAGCCAACAGGGGAACGAGCAGTACTTC.

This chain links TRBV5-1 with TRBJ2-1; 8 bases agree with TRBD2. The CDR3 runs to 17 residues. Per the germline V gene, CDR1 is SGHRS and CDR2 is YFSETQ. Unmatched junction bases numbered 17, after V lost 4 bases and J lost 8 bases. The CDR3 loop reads CASSRVQAAGGQDEQFF. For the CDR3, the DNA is TGCGCCAGCAGCCGGGTACAGGCGGCGGGAGGCCAGGATGAGCAGTTCTTC.

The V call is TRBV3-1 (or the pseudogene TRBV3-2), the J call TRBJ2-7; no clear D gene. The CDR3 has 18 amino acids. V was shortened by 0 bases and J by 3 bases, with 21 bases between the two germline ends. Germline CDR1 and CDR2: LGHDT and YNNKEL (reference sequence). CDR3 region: CASSQERILGFFFYEQYF. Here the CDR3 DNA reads TGTGCCAGCAGCCAAGAGAGAATCCTTGGGTTCTTTTTCTACGAGCAGTACTTC.

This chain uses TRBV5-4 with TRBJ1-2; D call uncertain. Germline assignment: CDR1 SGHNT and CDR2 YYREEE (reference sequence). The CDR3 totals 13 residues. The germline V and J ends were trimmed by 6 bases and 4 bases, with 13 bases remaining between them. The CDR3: CASNPSGSYGYTF. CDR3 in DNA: TGTGCCAGCAACCCGAGCGGCAGCTATGGCTACACCTTC.

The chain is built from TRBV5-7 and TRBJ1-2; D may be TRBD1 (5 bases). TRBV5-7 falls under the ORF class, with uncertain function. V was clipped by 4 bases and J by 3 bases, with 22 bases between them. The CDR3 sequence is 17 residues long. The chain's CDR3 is CASSVLFRGGNDYGYTF. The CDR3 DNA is TGTGCCAGCAGCGTCCTGTTTAGGGGCGGCAACGACTATGGCTACACCTTC.

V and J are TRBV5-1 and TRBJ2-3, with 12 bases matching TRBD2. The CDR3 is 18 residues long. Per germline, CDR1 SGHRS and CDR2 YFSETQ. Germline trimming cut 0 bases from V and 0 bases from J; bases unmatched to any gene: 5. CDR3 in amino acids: CASSLGTSGNPSTDTQYF. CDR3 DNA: TGCGCCAGCAGCTTGGGGACTAGCGGGAACCCTAGCACAGATACGCAGTATTTT.

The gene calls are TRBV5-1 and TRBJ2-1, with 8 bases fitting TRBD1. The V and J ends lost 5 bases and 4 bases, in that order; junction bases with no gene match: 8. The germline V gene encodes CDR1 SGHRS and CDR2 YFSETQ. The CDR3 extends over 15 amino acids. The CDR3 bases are TGCGCCAGCAGGGCGGACAGGGCTAGTTACAATGAGCAGTTCTTC. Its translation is CASRADRASYNEQFF.

CDR3 loop: CASSLGPSTDTQYF. Written as DNA, the CDR3 is TGTGCCAGCAGCTTGGGGCCTAGCACAGATACGCAGTATTTT. V usage is TRBV5-4 and J usage is TRBJ2-3; D gene unclear. This CDR3 has 14 amino acids. Trimming shortened V by 0 bases and J by 0 bases, and 5 bases separated the two germline ends. Germline V gene data show CDR1 as SGHNT and CDR2 as YYREEE (reference sequence).

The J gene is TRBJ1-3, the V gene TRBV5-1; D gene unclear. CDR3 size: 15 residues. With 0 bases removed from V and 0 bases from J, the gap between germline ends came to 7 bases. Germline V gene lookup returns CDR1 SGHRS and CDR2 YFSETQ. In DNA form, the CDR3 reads TGCGCCAGCAGCTTGGGAGTGAGCTCTGGAAACACCATATATTTT. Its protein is CASSLGVSSGNTIYF.

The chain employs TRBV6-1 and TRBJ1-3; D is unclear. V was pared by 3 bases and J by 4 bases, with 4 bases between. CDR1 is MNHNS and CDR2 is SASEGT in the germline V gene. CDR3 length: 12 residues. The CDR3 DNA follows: TGTGCCAGCAGTGAGACCGGAAACACCATATATTTT. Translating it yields CASSETGNTIYF.

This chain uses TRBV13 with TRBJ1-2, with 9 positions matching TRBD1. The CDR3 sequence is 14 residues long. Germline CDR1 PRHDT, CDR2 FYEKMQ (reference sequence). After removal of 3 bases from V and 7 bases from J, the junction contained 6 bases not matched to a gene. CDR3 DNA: TGTGCCAGCAGCTTTTACAGGGGGCGAAGTGGCTACACCTTC. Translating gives CASSFYRGRSGYTF.

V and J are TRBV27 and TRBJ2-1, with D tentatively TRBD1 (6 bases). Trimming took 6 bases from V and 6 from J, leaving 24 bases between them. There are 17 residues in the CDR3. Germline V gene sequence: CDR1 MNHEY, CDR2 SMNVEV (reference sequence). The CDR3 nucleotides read TGTGCCAGCAGCCCCCTGACAAGACAGGTTGTTGGCAATGAGCAGTTCTTC. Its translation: CASSPLTRQVVGNEQFF.

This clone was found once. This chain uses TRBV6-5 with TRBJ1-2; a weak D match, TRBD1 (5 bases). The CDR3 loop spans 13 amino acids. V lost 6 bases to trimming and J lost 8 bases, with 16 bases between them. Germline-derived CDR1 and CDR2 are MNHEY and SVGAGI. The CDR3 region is CASREVSGTGYTF. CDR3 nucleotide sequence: TGTGCCAGCAGAGAGGTCTCAGGGACGGGCTACACCTTC.

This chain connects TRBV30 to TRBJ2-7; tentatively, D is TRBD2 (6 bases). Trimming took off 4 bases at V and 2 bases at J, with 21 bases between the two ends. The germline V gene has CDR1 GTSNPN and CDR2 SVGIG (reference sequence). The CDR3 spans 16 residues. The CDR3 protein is CAWNRGDVGETYEQYF. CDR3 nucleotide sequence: TGTGCCTGGAACCGCGGGGACGTGGGGGAAACCTACGAGCAGTACTTC. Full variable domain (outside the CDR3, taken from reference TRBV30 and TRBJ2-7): SQTIHQWPATLVQPVGSPLSLECTVEGTSNPNLYWYRQAAGRGLQLLFYSVGIGQISSEVPQNLSASRPQDRQFILSSKKLLLSDSGFYLCAWNRGDVGETYEQYFGPGTRLTVT.

The CDR3 here is CASSLDPGNTIYF. The CDR3 coding sequence is TGTGCCAGCAGCTTAGATCCTGGAAACACCATATATTTT. The rearrangement joins TRBV7-9 to TRBJ1-3; D is undetermined. The V and J ends lost 1 base and 2 bases respectively, with 3 bases between them. There are 13 residues in the CDR3. Germline V gene sequence: CDR1 SEHNR, CDR2 FQNEAQ (reference sequence).